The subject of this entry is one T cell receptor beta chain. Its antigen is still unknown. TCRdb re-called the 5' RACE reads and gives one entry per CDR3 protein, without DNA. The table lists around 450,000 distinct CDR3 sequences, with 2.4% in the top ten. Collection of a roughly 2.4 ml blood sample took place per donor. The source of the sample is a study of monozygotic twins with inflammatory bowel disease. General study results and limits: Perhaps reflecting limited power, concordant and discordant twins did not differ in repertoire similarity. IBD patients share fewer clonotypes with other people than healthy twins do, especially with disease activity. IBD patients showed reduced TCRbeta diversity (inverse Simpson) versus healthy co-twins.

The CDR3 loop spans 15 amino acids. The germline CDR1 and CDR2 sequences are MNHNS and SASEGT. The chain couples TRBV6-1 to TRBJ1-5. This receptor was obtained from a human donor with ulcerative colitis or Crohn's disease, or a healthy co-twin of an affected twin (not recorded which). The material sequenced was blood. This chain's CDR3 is CASSGSGTGNQPQHF.